The sequence of this TCR beta chain was determined in a study of T cells in Graves' hyperthyroidism and ophthalmopathy. Diagnostic decisions used clinical symptoms, serum thyroxine and TRAb, thyroid ultrasound and orbital computed tomography. From RNA transcripts, TCR beta CDR3 regions were amplified. HTBI primers drove first-round RT-PCR of the TCR CDR3. MiXCR, run by TCRdb on the multiplex PCR reads, gives a single entry per CDR3 protein. The table shows tens of thousands of distinct CDR3 sequences, with roughly 49% occurring only once. From germline, CDR1 is SGHVS and CDR2 FNYEAQ. V lost 4 bases, J lost 2 bases, and 7 bases stayed unmatched. The CDR3 extends over 15 amino acids. Study-level points and caveats: Expanded thyroid clonotypes (above 0.001) were mostly also found in blood.

Remarks on this clonotype: The target antigen is unknown.

The specimen sequenced was blood. The receptor was derived from a young woman with Graves' ophthalmopathy. The rearrangement joins TRBV7-6 to TRBJ2-7; 8 nucleotides match TRBD2. CDR3 amino acids: CASSWPGLGAYEQYF. DNA for the CDR3: TGTGCCAGCAGCTGGCCGGGACTAGGAGCCTACGAGCAGTACTTC.